The clone carrying this T cell receptor beta chain has at least ten counts. Its cognate antigen is unknown. The source of the sample is a study of identical twins. Study results and caveats: The more abundant beta clonotypes in cord blood had fewer insertions, and memory repertoires did not show this.

Template switching, a step in the protocol, added a universal primer site, and cDNA carried unique molecular identifiers. TCRdb passed the 5' RACE reads through MiXCR, listing each CDR3 protein once. The sample carries about 520,000 distinct CDR3 sequences, roughly a fifth recorded once. This same sample was also taken into another study, of T cells expressing NK-cell markers.

This sequence originates from a woman aged 18 to 35 in good health. The sequenced material came from CD4+ T cells sorted from blood.

The CDR3 is CASSHMGEETQYF. The DNA of the CDR3 is TGCGCCAGCAGCCACATGGGTGAAGAGACCCAGTACTTC. The chain carries TRBV5-1 and TRBJ2-5, with D unclear. The length of the CDR3 is 13 residues. CDR1 is SGHRS, CDR2 YFSETQ, per germline. V lost 4 bases and J lost 3, with 10 bases in between.